These T cell receptor beta chains were read from a single sample in a study of blood T cell repertoires in COVID-19. Profiled with immunoSEQ multiplex PCR; TCRdb holds only in-frame clones, not every one. The sample includes approximately 25,000 clones, 75% to 95% of them seen just once. The sample comprised peripheral blood. The receptors were gathered from a human donor with active COVID-19. The donor label of this sample is uncertain. Both conserved end residues are part of each CDR3. D genes are given only for firm matches. Clone size is shown for a subset of rows, as once, few, many or a class of expanded clone.

TRBV27	.	.	TRBJ1-5	TGTGCCAGCAGCGGAAAGGGGTATGGCAATCAGCCCCAGCATTTT	CASSGKGYGNQPQHF
TRBV29-1	.	TRBD1	TRBJ1-2	TGCAGCGTCCCGGACAGGGGGACGGAAGGCTACACCTTC	CSVPDRGTEGYTF
TRBV5-4	.	TRBD2	TRBJ2-5	TGTGCCAGCAGCTCGTCCGGGGGGGTCCAAGAGACCCAGTACTTC	CASSSSGGVQETQYF
TRBV6-5	.	.	TRBJ2-7	TGTACCAGCTCCACACGGGGGACCGGGGAGCAGTACTTC	CTSSTRGTGEQYF
TRBV30	.	.	TRBJ1-2	TGTGCCTGGAGTCCCGCGCGGTATAACTATGGCTACACCTTC	CAWSPARYNYGYTF
TRBV5-1	.	TRBD1	TRBJ1-2	TGCGCCAGCAGCCTGCTACCGGGACAGGGGGCGTCTAACTATGGCTACACCTTC	CASSLLPGQGASNYGYTF
TRBV4-2	.	TRBD2	TRBJ2-5	TGTGCCAGCAGCCGTCCGCTTCTGGGGGGGCAAGAGACCCAGTACTTC	CASSRPLLGGQETQYF
TRBV5-1	.	TRBD1	TRBJ2-5	TGCGCCAGCAGCTTGGCCGGGACAGGGGTTGGGGAGACCCAGTACTTC	CASSLAGTGVGETQYF
TRBV27	.	TRBD1	TRBJ2-7	TGTGCCAGCAGTCTCACTCCGGGACAGGGCTACTACGAGCAGTACTTC	CASSLTPGQGYYEQYF
TRBV6-4	.	TRBD1	TRBJ2-3	TGTGCCAGCCCAGTAAAGGGGGCGGGTACGCAGTATTTT	CASPVKGAGTQYF
TRBV19	.	.	TRBJ1-5	TGTGCCAGTAGCCAGGGGAGGGGTCAGCCCCAGCATTTT	CASSQGRGQPQHF
TRBV7-9	.	.	TRBJ2-1	TGTGCCAGCAGCCTGGACAGAAGCTCCTACAATGAGCAGTTCTTC	CASSLDRSSYNEQFF
TRBV6-5	once	.	TRBJ1-1	TGTGCCAGCAGTTACTCGACAGGCATCAGCACTGAAGCTTTCTTT	CASSYSTGISTEAFF
TRBV19	.	.	TRBJ2-5	TGTGCCAGTAGTATTGCGGGGACCCAGTACTTC	CASSIAGTQYF
TRBV5-4	.	.	TRBJ2-2	TGTGCCAGCAGCTTGGTGGCGGGGTCCAACACCGGGGAGCTGTTTTTT	CASSLVAGSNTGELFF
TRBV24-1	.	.	TRBJ2-5	TGTGCCACCAGTGACCGACAGGGAGGACAAGAGACCCAGTACTTC	CATSDRQGGQETQYF
TRBV5-1	.	TRBD1	TRBJ1-1	TGCGCCAGCAGCTGGATGACAGGGAGCCCTGAAGCTTTCTTT	CASSWMTGSPEAFF
TRBV6-6	.	TRBD1	TRBJ1-2	TGTGCCAGCAGTACCCGGGACAGGGGTCTGGATGGCTACACCTTC	CASSTRDRGLDGYTF